One and the same sample provided the 28 T cell receptor beta chains below, sequenced in a study of CD8 T cells in ankylosing spondylitis. TCRdb re-called the 5' RACE reads with MiXCR, one entry per CDR3 protein. The table includes roughly 280,000 distinct CDR3 sequences, around 20% detected once. Source material: blood, either unsorted or a sorted T cell fraction (not recorded which). These receptor sequences come from a male donor with ankylosing spondylitis or in good health (not recorded which).

This clonotype has at least ten counts. V gene TRBV4-1 combines with J gene TRBJ2-1; TRBD2 matches 12 bases. The CDR3 is 16 residues long. Germline V gene data show CDR1 as MGHRA and CDR2 as YSYEKL. Trimming cost V 0 bases and J 5 bases; bases outside gene matches: 2. CDR3 nucleotide sequence: TGCGCCAGCAGCCAAGATCGGACTAGCGGGGACAATGAGCAGTTCTTC. Translation gives CASSQDRTSGDNEQFF.

A few counts support this clonotype. The rearrangement links TRBV5-1 to TRBJ2-2, with D tentatively TRBD2 (5 bases). The CDR3 sequence is 16 residues long. Germline loops: CDR1 SGHRS, CDR2 YFSETQ. V lost 3 bases and J 4 bases, leaving 16 bases between the germline ends. The CDR3 nucleotides read TGCGCCAGCAGCTACCAACCGGGGTCAGGCACCGGGGAGCTGTTTTTT. Amino acid sequence: CASSYQPGSGTGELFF.

A few counts support this clonotype. J is TRBJ1-3 and V is TRBV9; 7 bases match TRBD1. There are 16 residues in the CDR3. Germline V CDR1 and CDR2: SGDLS, YYNGEE. J lost 2 bases, V lost 2 bases, and 7 bases had no gene match. CDR3 sequence (DNA): TGTGCCAGCAGCGTTGGGACAGCTCAAACTGGAAACACCATATATTTT. Its protein product is CASSVGTAQTGNTIYF.

The rearrangement joins TRBV5-8 to TRBJ1-4; TRBD1 might be the D (5 bases). CDR1 is SGHTS and CDR2 is YDEGEE in the germline V gene. The CDR3 length is 12 residues. V was pared by 4 bases and J by 11 bases, with 12 bases between. DNA for the CDR3: TGTGCCAGCAGCCCCGACAGTGGTAAACTGTTTTTT. Amino acids: CASSPDSGKLFF. Variable domain in full (rest from reference TRBV5-8 and TRBJ1-4): EAGVTQSPTHLIKTRGQQATLRCSPISGHTSVYWYQQALGLGLQFLLWYDEGEERNRGNFPPRFSGRQFPNYSSELNVNALELEDSALYLCASSPDSGKLFFGSGTQLSVL.

V is TRBV12-3 or TRBV12-4 and J is TRBJ1-1; 12 bases map to TRBD1. This CDR3 is built from 14 residues. J was trimmed by 11 bases and V by 6 bases; bases with no gene match: 10. The CDR3 coding sequence is TGTGCCAGCAGCCCCGGGACAGGGGGCGGGACGGCTTTCTTT. It translates to CASSPGTGGGTAFF.

This clonotype was seen at least ten times. At one of its ends the junction is not consistent with the germline gene, which may arise from a read error. The rearrangement uses TRBV7-3 and TRBJ2-3; 8 nucleotides agree with TRBD2. Germline V gene sequence: CDR1 SGHTA, CDR2 FQGTGA. CDR3 size: 13 residues. The CDR3 spells CASTLTREGTQYF. CDR3 nucleotides: TGTGCCAGCACCTTAACTCGGGAGGGTACGCAGTATTTT.

The gene calls are TRBV28 and TRBJ1-3; 10 bases align to TRBD1. Germline loops: CDR1 MDHEN, CDR2 SYDVKM. The CDR3 consists of 15 residues. Losses at the gene ends were 3 bases for V and 2 bases for J; bases not matched to a gene: 1. The CDR3 reads CASSFGTGAGNTIYF. In DNA form, the CDR3 reads TGTGCCAGCAGTTTCGGGACAGGGGCTGGAAACACCATATATTTT. Combining the CDR3 with reference TRBV28 and TRBJ1-3 gives the whole variable domain DVKVTQSSRYLVKRTGEKVFLECVQDMDHENMFWYRQDPGLGLRLIYFSYDVKMKEKGDIPEGYSVSREKKERFSLILESASTNQTSMYLCASSFGTGAGNTIYFGEGSWLTVV.

The genes are TRBV19 and TRBJ2-1; 9 positions match TRBD1. This CDR3 contains 17 residues. V dropped 6 bases and J dropped 7; count of bases not matched to a gene: 16. Germline CDR1 is LNHDA and CDR2 is SQIVND (reference sequence). CDR3 DNA sequence: TGTGCCAGTAGCAATCGGGGACAGGGCTTTAGAGTGAATGAGCAGTTCTTC. This gives the protein CASSNRGQGFRVNEQFF.

In its sample, this clonotype was seen a few times. This chain joins TRBV9 and TRBJ2-1; D gene unclear. The CDR3 contains 15 residues. From germline, CDR1 is SGDLS and CDR2 YYNGEE. V was trimmed by 0 bases and J by 2 bases, leaving 9 bases between them. The CDR3 DNA is TGTGCCAGCAGCGTAGGCTCACTAACCTACAATGAGCAGTTCTTC. Its translation is CASSVGSLTYNEQFF.

The chain employs TRBV5-1 and TRBJ2-2; the match to TRBD2 covers 12 bases. From germline, CDR1 is SGHRS and CDR2 YFSETQ. V gave up 3 bases and J gave up 1 base; unmatched junction bases: 4. CDR3 length: 17 amino acids. The CDR3 loop reads CASSSPSGRGNTGELFF. CDR3 coding DNA: TGCGCCAGCAGCTCCCCTAGCGGGAGGGGGAACACCGGGGAGCTGTTTTTT. The full variable domain, in which reference TRBV5-1 and TRBJ2-2 provide the parts outside the CDR3, is KAGVTQTPRYLIKTRGQQVTLSCSPISGHRSVSWYQQTPGQGLQFLFEYFSETQRNKGNFPGRFSGRQFSNSRSEMNVSTLELGDSALYLCASSSPSGRGNTGELFFGEGSRLTVL.

This clonotype was detected a few times. V is TRBV4-1 and J is TRBJ2-3; D is possibly TRBD2 (5 bases). V was cut by 0 bases and J by 4 bases, with 11 bases left in between. The CDR3 contains 15 residues. Germline loops: CDR1 MGHRA, CDR2 YSYEKL. The CDR3 DNA sequence: TGCGCCAGCAGCCAAGATAGGACTGACGCAGATACGCAGTATTTT. This translates into CASSQDRTDADTQYF.

This clonotype was counted between two and nine times. V and J are TRBV27 and TRBJ2-3; D is possibly TRBD2 (7 bases). Between the trimmed V and J ends, which lost 3 bases and 1 base, there was a span of 14 bases. The CDR3 runs to 16 residues. Germline CDR1 reads MNHEY; CDR2 reads SMNVEV (reference sequence). The CDR3 loop reads CASSLGGGPGTDTQYF. CDR3 sequence (DNA): TGTGCCAGCAGTTTGGGCGGGGGCCCTGGCACAGATACGCAGTATTTT.

The V call is TRBV29-1, the J call TRBJ2-2, with D unclear. Germline V lookup: CDR1 SQVTM, CDR2 ANQGSEA. CDR3 length equals 15 residues. V was clipped by 4 bases and J by 3 bases, with 15 bases between them. The CDR3 coding sequence is TGCAGCGTTGTGGGCCCTGGCCTTGACACCGGGGAGCTGTTTTTT. This codes for CSVVGPGLDTGELFF.

The chain uses TRBV18 and TRBJ2-3; 8 bases map to TRBD2. With 2 bases clipped from V and 2 bases from J, the junction kept 3 bases outside the gene matches. The CDR3 extends over 15 amino acids. The germline gives CDR1 KGHSH, CDR2 LQKENI. The CDR3 sequence: CASSPWRGDTDTQYF. In DNA, the CDR3 is TGTGCCAGCTCACCATGGCGGGGGGACACAGATACGCAGTATTTT.

This clonotype was picked up a small number of times. This chain links TRBV5-1 with TRBJ2-7; the match to TRBD2 covers 11 bases. The CDR3 extends over 17 amino acids. After removal of 0 bases from V and 0 bases from J, the junction contained 5 bases not matched to a gene. The germline CDR1 and CDR2 sequences are SGHRS and YFSETQ. The CDR3 region is CASSLGTSGWSSYEQYV. In DNA form, the CDR3 reads TGCGCCAGCAGCTTGGGGACTAGCGGGTGGAGCTCCTACGAGCAGTACGTC.

The chain combines TRBV7-9 with TRBJ2-5; TRBD1 might be the D (5 bases). CDR1 is SEHNR, CDR2 FQNEAQ, per germline (reference sequence). The V end lost 4 bases, the J end lost 1 base, and 7 bases lay between the germline ends. CDR3 length: 13 residues. CDR3 sequence: CASSSQVQETQYF. The DNA for the CDR3 is TGTGCCAGCAGCTCACAGGTCCAAGAGACCCAGTACTTC.

This clonotype was found a few times. In DNA, the CDR3 is TGTGCCAGCTCACCCCAGGGGGCTGGCTACGAGCAGTACGTC. This codes for CASSPQGAGYEQYV. This chain links TRBV18 with TRBJ2-7; 8 positions agree with TRBD1. CDR3 length: 14 residues. The germline gives CDR1 KGHSH, CDR2 LQKENI. The junction had 4 bases not matched to a gene; V was cut back by 3 bases and J by 3 bases.

The chain has TRBV15 and TRBJ1-1; D not certain. The V gene's germline CDR1 is LNHNV and CDR2 YYDKDF (reference sequence). The CDR3 runs to 14 residues. V lost 6 bases to trimming and J lost 1 base, with 12 bases between them. The chain's CDR3 is CATSLRSPNTEAFF. CDR3 in DNA: TGTGCCACCAGTCTAAGATCGCCGAACACTGAAGCTTTCTTT.

There are a few counts of this clonotype. In DNA form, the CDR3 reads TGTGCCAGCAGCCTCAAGACAAACACTGAAGCTTTCTTT. This codes for CASSLKTNTEAFF. The chain couples TRBV3-1 to TRBJ1-1; D uncertain. The CDR3 has 13 residues. The ends were cut back, 4 bases at V and 2 bases at J, with 8 bases in the middle. Germline V gene data show CDR1 as LGHDT and CDR2 as YNNKEL (reference sequence). The full variable domain, its missing parts supplied by reference TRBV3-1 and TRBJ1-1, is DTAVSQTPKYLVTQMGNDKSIKCEQNLGHDTMYWYKQDSKKFLKIMFSYNNKELIINETVPNRFSPKSPDKAHLNLHINSLELGDSAVYFCASSLKTNTEAFFGQGTRLTVV.

The chain carries TRBV5-1 and TRBJ1-1; 9 bases match TRBD1. V lost 6 bases, J lost 0 bases, and 3 bases stayed unmatched. The germline CDR1 and CDR2 sequences are SGHRS and YFSETQ. This CDR3 is 14 amino acids long. The CDR3 sequence: CASKTGGLNTEAFF. CDR3 nucleotide sequence: TGCGCCAGCAAAACAGGGGGCCTGAACACTGAAGCTTTCTTT.

The V and J genes are TRBV20-1 and TRBJ2-1, with D perhaps TRBD1 or TRBD2 (5 bases each). Germline V lookup: CDR1 DFQATT, CDR2 SNEGSKA (reference sequence). This CDR3 has 11 residues. Deletions cut 5 bases from V and 6 bases from J, with 8 bases between. CDR3 nucleotide sequence: TGCAGTGCTCGGGGACCCAATGAGCAGTTCTTC. Amino acid sequence: CSARGPNEQFF.

V is TRBV29-1 and J is TRBJ2-2; the D is unclear. Trimming stripped 7 bases from V and 2 bases from J, with 11 bases between. Germline assignment: CDR1 SQVTM and CDR2 ANQGSEA. The CDR3 sequence is 13 residues long. CDR3 nucleotide sequence: TGCAGCGCCTCGAGCAGAAACACCGGGGAGCTGTTTTTT. It translates to CSASSRNTGELFF.

This clonotype was observed a few times. The V and J genes are TRBV2 and TRBJ2-1; unclear D gene. CDR3 length: 12 amino acids. V was clipped by 7 bases and J by 8 bases, with 12 bases between them. CDR1 SNHLY and CDR2 FYNNEI come from the germline V gene. The CDR3 coding sequence is TGTGCCAGCAACTTGGTTGCCCATGAGCAGTTCTTC. This gives the protein CASNLVAHEQFF.

The chain carries TRBV6-5 and TRBJ1-6; D is ambiguous. CDR1 and CDR2 (germline): MNHEY, SVGAGI. V gave up 0 bases and J gave up 7 bases, with 16 bases separating them. The CDR3 sequence is 17 residues long. The CDR3 DNA reads TGTGCCAGCAGTTACTCGCTGGTTGGGCAGAAGAATTCACCCCTCCACTTT. Translated, it gives CASSYSLVGQKNSPLHF.

This clonotype was detected a few times. V gene TRBV15 combines with J gene TRBJ1-1, with D maybe TRBD1 (5 bases). Germline CDR1 and CDR2: LNHNV and YYDKDF (reference sequence). The CDR3 consists of 13 residues. Trimming removed 6 bases from V and 1 base from J, with 9 bases in between. The CDR3 loop reads CATSQGPNTEAFF. CDR3 bases: TGTGCCACCAGTCAGGGTCCGAACACTGAAGCTTTCTTT.

This clonotype occurred once. The chain carries TRBV6-1 and TRBJ2-2; D is uncertain. Germline V gives CDR1 MNHNS, CDR2 SASEGT. V gave up 4 bases and J gave up 5 bases, with 17 bases separating them. The CDR3 totals 16 residues. CDR3 loop: CASSVSPTPATGELFF. DNA for the CDR3: TGTGCCAGCAGTGTGTCCCCGACACCCGCTACCGGGGAGCTGTTTTTT.

This clonotype was picked up a small number of times. The rearrangement uses TRBV20-1 and TRBJ1-1; no reliable D call. The V and J ends lost 5 bases and 4 bases respectively, with 5 bases between them. CDR3 size: 10 residues. Per the germline V gene, CDR1 is DFQATT and CDR2 is SNEGSKA (reference sequence). This chain's CDR3 is CSAHGTEAFF. The DNA of the CDR3 is TGCAGTGCTCACGGCACTGAAGCTTTCTTT.

This clonotype was seen many times. This chain connects TRBV28 to TRBJ2-1, with D possibly TRBD2 on 6 matching bases. The CDR3 extends over 14 amino acids. Trimming pared 2 bases from V and 5 bases from J, leaving 10 bases between. Germline CDR1 reads MDHEN; CDR2 reads SYDVKM. As DNA, the CDR3 is TGTGCCAGCAGTTTAGGTGGAGGGCACAATGAGCAGTTCTTC. Residues: CASSLGGGHNEQFF.